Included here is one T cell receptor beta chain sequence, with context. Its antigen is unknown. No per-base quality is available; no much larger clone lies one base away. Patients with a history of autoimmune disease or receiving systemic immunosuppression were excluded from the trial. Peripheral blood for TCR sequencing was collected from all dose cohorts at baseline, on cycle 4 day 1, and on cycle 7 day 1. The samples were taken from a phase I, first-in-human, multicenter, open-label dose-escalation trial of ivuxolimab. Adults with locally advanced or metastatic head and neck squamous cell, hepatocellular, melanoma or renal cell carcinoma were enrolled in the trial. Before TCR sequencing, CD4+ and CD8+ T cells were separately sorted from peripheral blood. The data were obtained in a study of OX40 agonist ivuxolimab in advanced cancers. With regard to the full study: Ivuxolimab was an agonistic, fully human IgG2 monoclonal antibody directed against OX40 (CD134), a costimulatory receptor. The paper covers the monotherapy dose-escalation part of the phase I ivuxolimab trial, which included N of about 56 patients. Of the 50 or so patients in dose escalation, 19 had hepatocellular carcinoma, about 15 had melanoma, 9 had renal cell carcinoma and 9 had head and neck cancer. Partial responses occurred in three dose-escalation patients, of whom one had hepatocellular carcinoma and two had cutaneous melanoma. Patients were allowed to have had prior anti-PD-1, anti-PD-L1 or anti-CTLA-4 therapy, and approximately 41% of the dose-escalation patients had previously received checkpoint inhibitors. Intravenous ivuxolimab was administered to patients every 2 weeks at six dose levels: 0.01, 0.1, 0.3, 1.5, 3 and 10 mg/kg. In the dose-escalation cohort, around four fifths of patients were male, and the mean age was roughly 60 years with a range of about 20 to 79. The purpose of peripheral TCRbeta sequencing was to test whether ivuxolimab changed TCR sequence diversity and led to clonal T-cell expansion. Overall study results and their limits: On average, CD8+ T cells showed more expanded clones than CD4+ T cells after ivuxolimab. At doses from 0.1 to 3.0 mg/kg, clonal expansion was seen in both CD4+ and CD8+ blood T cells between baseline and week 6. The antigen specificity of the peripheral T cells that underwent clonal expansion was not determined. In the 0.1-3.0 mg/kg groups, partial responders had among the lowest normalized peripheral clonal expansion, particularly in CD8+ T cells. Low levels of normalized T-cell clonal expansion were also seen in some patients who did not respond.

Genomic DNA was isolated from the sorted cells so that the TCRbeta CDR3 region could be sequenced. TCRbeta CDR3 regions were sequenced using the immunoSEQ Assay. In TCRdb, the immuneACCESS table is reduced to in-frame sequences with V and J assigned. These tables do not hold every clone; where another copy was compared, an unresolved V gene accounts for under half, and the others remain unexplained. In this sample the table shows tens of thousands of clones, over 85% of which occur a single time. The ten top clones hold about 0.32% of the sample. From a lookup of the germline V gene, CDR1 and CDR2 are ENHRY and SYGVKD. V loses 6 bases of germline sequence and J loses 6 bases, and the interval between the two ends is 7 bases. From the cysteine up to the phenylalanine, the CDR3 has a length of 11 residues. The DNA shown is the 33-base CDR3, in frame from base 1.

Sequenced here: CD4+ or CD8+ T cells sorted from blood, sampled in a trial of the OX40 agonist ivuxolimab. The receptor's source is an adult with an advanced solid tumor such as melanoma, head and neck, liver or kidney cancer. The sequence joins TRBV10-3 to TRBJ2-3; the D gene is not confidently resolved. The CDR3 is CAISGWDTQYF. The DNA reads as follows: TGTGCCATCAGCGGGTGGGATACGCAGTATTTT.